This T cell receptor beta chain was identified during a study of cytomegalovirus exposure and HLA in healthy donors. At the level of the study: In an earlier analysis, 95 million to 140 million unique TCR beta sequences were found from about 190 million T cells. Study-wide results and caveats: Accurate prediction of HLA-A and HLA-B alleles (for most subjects) was reportedly achieved from TCR beta sequences.

The CDR3 runs 14 residues. Deletions cut 7 bases from V and 9 bases from J, with 21 bases between. Germline V lookup: CDR1 MDHEN, CDR2 SYDVKM. Note on this clone: The target antigen is unknown.

Primers for the PCR totalled 60 Vbeta and 13 Jbeta. The table came from immunoSEQ multiplex PCR; TCRdb's copy has only in-frame clones and leaves some out. The table records 150,000 to 200,000 clones, roughly four fifths of them present only once. This clonotype originated in a man aged 50-60 years in good health and CMV-seronegative. V usage is TRBV28 and J usage is TRBJ1-2; a weak D match, TRBD1 (6 bases). The specimen was PBMCs. DNA for the CDR3: TGTGCCAGCACCGTAGGGACACCCAACTCTCGCTACACCTTC. Its translation: CASTVGTPNSRYTF.